The present entry profiles one T cell receptor beta chain with its context. The data were obtained in a study of blood T cell repertoires in COVID-19. Study at large: Samples taken during acute and convalescent COVID-19 were collected in the United States, Italy and Spain. T cells, B-cell-depleted T cells, or PBMCs provided the cDNA or gDNA that served as material.

Authors' data handling: Estimation of nucleated cell counts relied on the amplification of reference gene primers. The protocol was immunoSEQ multiplex PCR, while the TCRdb copy is restricted to in-frame clones and leaves out a portion. The V and J calls and the clone size are those of that table, but D and trimming were determined from the DNA. The sample consists of roughly 30,000 clones, around 85% of them appearing once. Trimming removed 1 base from V and 0 bases from J, with 19 bases in between. The CDR3 has 18 amino acids. CDR1 and CDR2 (germline): SEHNR, FQNEAQ (reference sequence). The gene calls are TRBV7-9 and TRBJ2-7, with D maybe TRBD2 (7 bases). Sequencing used peripheral blood. This clonotype was sampled from a man between 60 and 75 years old with active COVID-19. Here the CDR3 DNA reads TGTGCCAGCAGCTTAGGGGGGGGCGGGACGATGAGCTCCTACGAGCAGTACTTC. It encodes CASSLGGGGTMSSYEQYF.